The present T cell receptor beta chain was sequenced within a study of CD8 T cells in Susac syndrome. Study details: Patients with Susac syndrome were therapy-naive, treated with corticosteroids, or treated with intravenous immunoglobulin alone when blood was collected.

Random hexamers were used to reverse transcribe an amount of 0.5 to 1 ug RNA. TCRdb fed the immunoSEQ multiplex PCR reads into MiXCR, producing one record per CDR3 protein. The sample has about 120,000 distinct CDR3 sequences, roughly 95% seen once. CDR1 is DFQATT and CDR2 is SNEGSKA in the germline V gene (reference sequence). This CDR3 is built from 13 residues. J was trimmed by 4 bases and V by 8 bases; bases with no gene match: 7. The authors carried out high-throughput sequencing of TCR beta. They applied it to CD8+ and CD4+ T cells obtained from blood. Negative isolation was used for CD8+ and CD4+ T cells and FACS enrichment for TEMRA cells.

The receptor was derived from a human donor with Susac syndrome. This chain links TRBV20-1 with TRBJ2-4; TRBD2 matches 8 bases. Sequencing was performed on CD4+ T cells from PBMCs. The CDR3 loop reads CSFPERGKNIQYF. The CDR3 bases are TGCAGTTTCCCTGAGCGGGGGAAAAACATTCAGTACTTC.